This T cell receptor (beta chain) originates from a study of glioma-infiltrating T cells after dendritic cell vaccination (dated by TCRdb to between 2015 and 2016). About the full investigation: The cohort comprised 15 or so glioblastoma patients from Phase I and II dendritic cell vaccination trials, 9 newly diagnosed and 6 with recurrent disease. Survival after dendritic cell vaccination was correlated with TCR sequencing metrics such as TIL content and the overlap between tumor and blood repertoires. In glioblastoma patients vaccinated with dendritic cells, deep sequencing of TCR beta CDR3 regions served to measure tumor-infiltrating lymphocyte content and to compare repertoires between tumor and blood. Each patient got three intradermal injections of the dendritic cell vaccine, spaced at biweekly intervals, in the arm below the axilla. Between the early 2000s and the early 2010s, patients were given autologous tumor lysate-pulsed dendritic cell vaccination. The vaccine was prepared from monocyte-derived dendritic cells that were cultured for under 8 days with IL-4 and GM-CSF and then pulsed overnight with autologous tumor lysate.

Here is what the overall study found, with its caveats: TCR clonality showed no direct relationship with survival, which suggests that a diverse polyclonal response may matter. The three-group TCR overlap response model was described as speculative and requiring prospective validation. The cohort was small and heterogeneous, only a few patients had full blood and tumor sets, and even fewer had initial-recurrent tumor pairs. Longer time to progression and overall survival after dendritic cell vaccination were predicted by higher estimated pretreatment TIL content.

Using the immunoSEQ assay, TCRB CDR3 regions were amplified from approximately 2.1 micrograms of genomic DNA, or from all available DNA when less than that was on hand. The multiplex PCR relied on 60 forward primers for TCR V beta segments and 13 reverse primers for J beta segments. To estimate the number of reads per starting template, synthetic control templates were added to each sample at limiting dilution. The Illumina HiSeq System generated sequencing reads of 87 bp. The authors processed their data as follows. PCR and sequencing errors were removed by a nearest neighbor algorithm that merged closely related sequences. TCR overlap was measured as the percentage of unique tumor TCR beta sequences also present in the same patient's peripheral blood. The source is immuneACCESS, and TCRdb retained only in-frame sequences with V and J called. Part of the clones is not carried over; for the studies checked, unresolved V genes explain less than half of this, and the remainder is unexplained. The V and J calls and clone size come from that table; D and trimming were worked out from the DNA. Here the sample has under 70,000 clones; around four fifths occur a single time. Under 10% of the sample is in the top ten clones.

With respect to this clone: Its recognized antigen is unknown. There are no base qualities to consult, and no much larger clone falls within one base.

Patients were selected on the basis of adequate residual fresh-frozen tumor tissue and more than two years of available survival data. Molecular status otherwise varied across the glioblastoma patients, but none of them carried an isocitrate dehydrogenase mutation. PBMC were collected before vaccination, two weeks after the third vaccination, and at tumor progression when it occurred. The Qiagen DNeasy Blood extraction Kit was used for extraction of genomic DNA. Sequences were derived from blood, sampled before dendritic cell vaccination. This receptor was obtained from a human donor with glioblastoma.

The encoded CDR3 is CASSQGPGIAYEQYF. The nucleotide sequence is TGTGCCAGCAGCCAAGGGCCGGGAATCGCCTACGAGCAGTACTTC. In this chain, TRBV14 is recombined with TRBJ2-7; TRBD2 is a possible D gene, resting on 5 matching bases. V loses 1 base of germline sequence and J loses 2 bases, and the interval between the two ends is 12 bases. CDR1 and CDR2 (SGHDN, FVKESK) derive from the germline V gene. The CDR3 measures 15 amino acids from cysteine to phenylalanine. Only the CDR3 DNA stays, 45 bases, in frame from base 1.